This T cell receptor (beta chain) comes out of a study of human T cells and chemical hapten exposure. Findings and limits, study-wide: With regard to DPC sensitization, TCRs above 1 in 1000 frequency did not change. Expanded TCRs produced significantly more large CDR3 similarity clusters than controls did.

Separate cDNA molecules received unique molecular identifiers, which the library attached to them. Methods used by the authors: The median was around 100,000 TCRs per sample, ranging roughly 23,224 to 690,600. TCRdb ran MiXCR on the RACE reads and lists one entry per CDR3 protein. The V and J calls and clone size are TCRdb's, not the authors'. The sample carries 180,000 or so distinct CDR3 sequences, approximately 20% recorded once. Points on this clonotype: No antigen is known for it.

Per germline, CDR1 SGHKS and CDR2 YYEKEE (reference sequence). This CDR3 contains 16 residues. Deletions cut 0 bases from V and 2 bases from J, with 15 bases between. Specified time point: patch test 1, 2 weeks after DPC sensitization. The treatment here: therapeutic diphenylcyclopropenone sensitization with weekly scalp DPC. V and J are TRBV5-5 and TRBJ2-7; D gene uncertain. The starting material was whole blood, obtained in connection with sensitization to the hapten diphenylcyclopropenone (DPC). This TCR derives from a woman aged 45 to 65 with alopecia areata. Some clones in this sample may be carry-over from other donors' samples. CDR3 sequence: CASSLDLGIDAYEQYF. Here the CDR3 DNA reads TGTGCCAGCAGCTTGGATTTGGGAATTGATGCCTACGAGCAGTACTTC.